These 12 T cell receptor beta chains were sequenced from one sample in a study of tumor-infiltrating lymphocytes in primary liver carcinoma (dated by TCRdb to between 2016 and 2019). Sequenced on an Illumina HiSeq 2500. Using a constant-region primer and ProtoScript II reverse transcriptase, TCRbeta-specific cDNA was reverse-transcribed from roughly 500 ng total RNA. Three nested multiplex PCR rounds, following a slightly modified ARM-PCR procedure, were used to build the TCRbeta libraries. Multiplex TRBV1-TRBV30 forward primers and a Cbeta reverse primer were used in the first two PCR rounds, each of which was run for roughly 10 cycles. TCRdb reprocessed the public reads (quality trimming at Q25 with fastp, clone calling with MiXCR) and kept in-frame beta chains. CDR3 protein sequences are deduplicated, and each keeps its most common genes and DNA. Here the sample has some 30,000 distinct CDR3 sequences; about 79% occur a single time. About 35% of the sample is in the top ten clones.

Total RNA and DNA were co-extracted without cell sorting from around 20-30 mg of bulk tissue using the AllPrep DNA/RNA mini kit. The source material was liver tumor tissue from sampling region 5. The intended sense of this specimen's cell subset or site label: tumor region T5, tumor centre. The receptor source for this set is a man aged 35-49 years with primary liver carcinoma and hepatitis B virus infection.

Details on this clonotype: One end of the junction does not line up with germline, which may come from a read error. The chain carries TRBV4-2 and TRBJ1-1, with TRBD1 matching 8 bases. Germline V gene sequence: CDR1 LGHNA, CDR2 YNFKEQ. The length of the CDR3 is 17 residues. Here the CDR3 DNA reads TGTGTCAGCAGCCAAGGGTATGGACAGGGTTTTTGGACTGAAGCTTTCTTT. This encodes CVSSQGYGQGFWTEAFF.

This clonotype was detected ten times or more. The chain joins TRBV30 to TRBJ2-6; D perhaps matches TRBD2 (5 bases). The V end lost 3 bases, the J end lost 4 bases, and 7 bases lay between the germline ends. There are 13 residues in the CDR3. Germline CDR1 and CDR2: GTSNPN and SVGIG (reference sequence). The CDR3 here is CAWRDSGANVLTF. The CDR3 coding sequence is TGTGCCTGGAGGGACTCAGGGGCCAACGTCCTGACTTTC.

This clonotype was detected ten times or more. The chain is built from TRBV30 and TRBJ2-7; TRBD2 might be the D (6 bases). The CDR3 runs to 14 residues. V was cut by 2 bases and J by 2 bases, with 13 bases left in between. Germline V CDR1 and CDR2: GTSNPN, SVGIG (reference sequence). The CDR3 reads CAWSFGGNPYEQYF. The CDR3 bases are TGTGCCTGGAGTTTTGGGGGGAATCCCTACGAGCAGTACTTC.

A remark on this clonotype: A read error may account for a junction end that differs from germline. The chain recombines TRBV12-3 or TRBV12-4 with TRBJ1-2; possibly TRBD1 for D (5 bases). The CDR3 sequence is 18 residues long. The CDR3 DNA is TGTGCCAACAGTTATCTCAGGGAGCGAGACAACCTATGCTATGGCTACACCTTC. It codes for CANSYLRERDNLCYGYTF.

This clonotype occurred once. An end of the junction does not agree with germline; a read error may underlie this. The chain has TRBV6-6 and TRBJ1-3; unclear D gene. The CDR3 has 15 residues. The germline V gene encodes CDR1 MNHNY and CDR2 SVGAGI (reference sequence). CDR3 bases: TGTGCCAGCAGTTTCAGGCACGAAATCCGAAATACCATATATTTT. Translating it yields CASSFRHEIRNTIYF.

The chain links TRBV6-1 to TRBJ1-2; 7 nucleotides agree with TRBD1. The trim removed 6 bases at V and 6 bases at J, leaving 10 bases unmatched. CDR1 MNHNS and CDR2 SASEGT come from the germline V gene. The CDR3 has 14 residues. CDR3 DNA: TGTGCCAGCAGCAAGTGGCAGGGGGATGATGGCTACACCTTC. As protein: CASSKWQGDDGYTF.

This chain links TRBV30 with TRBJ2-7; D may be TRBD1 or TRBD2 (5 bases each). The germline CDR1 and CDR2 sequences are GTSNPN and SVGIG (reference sequence). The CDR3 length is 12 residues. The CDR3 nucleotides are TGTGACTGTAGTGTCAGGGACCACGAGCAGTACTTC. As protein: CDCSVRDHEQYF.

In the case of this clonotype: One end of the junction fails to match germline, which may point to a read error. This chain joins TRBV5-5 and TRBJ2-1; D is uncertain. CDR1 SGHKS and CDR2 YYEKEE come from the germline V gene (reference sequence). This CDR3 has 15 amino acids. This CDR3 is CTSSLVPGRYDEQFF. In DNA form, the CDR3 reads TGTACCAGCAGTTTGGTTCCCGGACGGTACGATGAGCAGTTCTTC.

This clonotype was found a few times. Because the CDR3 is missing its conserved closing phenylalanine or tryptophan, this is likely a read error. This chain connects TRBV5-1 to TRBJ1-2, with TRBD1 as a possible D gene (5 bases). The V gene's germline CDR1 is SGHRS and CDR2 YFSETQ. V was clipped by 6 bases and J by 0 bases, with 9 bases between them. This CDR3 is built from 13 residues. In DNA, the CDR3 is TGCGCCAGCAAGGGGACCCCTAACTATGGCTACACCCTC. Its protein is CASKGTPNYGYTL.

The chain carries TRBV7-8 and TRBJ2-3, with TRBD2 matching over 7 bases. The ends lost 7 bases at V and 8 bases at J; junction bases unmatched: 15. This CDR3 has 15 amino acids. CDR1 and CDR2 (germline): SGHVS, FQNEAQ. CDR3 in amino acids: CASNPGAGSGGTQYF. The DNA for the CDR3 is TGTGCCAGCAACCCAGGTGCGGGATCGGGGGGTACGCAGTATTTT.

Comments on this clonotype: The final CDR3 position lacks the conserved phenylalanine or tryptophan, pointing to a likely read error. V and J are TRBV5-5 and TRBJ2-1; 12 nucleotides line up with TRBD2. Germline CDR1 SGHKS, CDR2 YYEKEE (reference sequence). The CDR3 covers 15 residues. CDR3 nucleotides: TGTGTCAGCGGTGAATGGCTAGCGGGAGGGCTGGAGCAGTTCCTT. Its protein is CVSGEWLAGGLEQFL.

As to this clonotype: Here the CDR3 omits its conserved ending phenylalanine or tryptophan, so a read error is the likely source. The V and J genes are TRBV29-1 and TRBJ2-3; a possible D gene is TRBD1 (5 bases). In germline, CDR1 is SQVTM, CDR2 ANQGSEA. CDR3 size: 12 residues. CDR3 bases: TGCAACGTTGGGCAGGGTGGCGATACGCAGTATCTT. Translated: CNVGQGGDTQYL.